Below, 27 T cell receptor beta chains from the same sample are listed, as sequenced in a study of T cell clusters in autoimmune cytopenias. Multiplex touch-down PCR amplified TRB using TRB-A and TRB-B pools in one tube. TCRdb re-called the multiplex PCR reads, yielding one record per CDR3 amino acid sequence without DNA. The listing contains approximately 6,400 distinct CDR3 sequences. Each sample's input was 250 ng genomic DNA, 38,000 or so genome equivalents. Input material: peripheral blood. The source is a human donor with an autoimmune cytopenia or autoimmune hepatitis (not recorded which).

By frequency, this clonotype registers medium-sized. The chain couples TRBV12-3 or TRBV12-4 to TRBJ1-4; TCRdb reports TRBD1, a call that lacks DNA to check it against. The CDR3 is made up of 14 amino acids. The chain's CDR3 is CASRQGQANEKLFF.

The chain recombines TRBV19 with TRBJ2-1; with no DNA, the TCRdb D assignment of TRBD1 cannot be verified. The CDR3 sequence is 16 residues long. Per the germline V gene, CDR1 is LNHDA and CDR2 is SQIVND (reference sequence). The CDR3 is CAGGRTGGRGHNEQFF. The variable domain in full, completed from reference TRBV19 and TRBJ2-1, reads DGGITQSPKYLFRKEGQNVTLSCEQNLNHDAMYWYRQDPGQGLRLIYYSQIVNDFQKGDIAEGYSVSREKKESFPLTVTSAQKNPTAFYLCAGGRTGGRGHNEQFFGPGTRLTVL.

By frequency, this clonotype is medium-sized. This chain connects TRBV6-1 to TRBJ2-3. The CDR3 length is 15 residues. Germline lookup yields CDR1 MNHNS and CDR2 SASEGT. The CDR3 reads CASSEGGTGTDTQYF.

According to its frequency, this clonotype is medium-sized (0.01 to 0.1%). The rearrangement links TRBV15 to TRBJ1-4; the D gene TCRdb calls, TRBD1, cannot be checked with no DNA. This CDR3 is built from 16 residues. Per the germline V gene, CDR1 is LNHNV and CDR2 is YYDKDF (reference sequence). The chain's CDR3 is CATSSGGGEVTDQLFF. The entire variable domain, with the rest obtained from reference TRBV15 and TRBJ1-4, is as follows: DAMVIQNPRYQVTQFGKPVTLSCSQTLNHNVMYWYQQKSSQAPKLLFHYYDKDFNNEADTPDNFQSRRPNTSFCFLDIRSPGLGDTAMYLCATSSGGGEVTDQLFFGSGTQLSVL.

This chain uses TRBV6-2 or TRBV6-3 with TRBJ1-1; lacking DNA, the TRBD1 call made by TCRdb goes unchecked. The CDR3 has 14 amino acids. Germline V gene data show CDR1 as MNHEY and CDR2 as SVGEGT. The CDR3 loop reads CASRGTDSSTEAFF.

The rearrangement uses TRBV15 and TRBJ1-1. Germline CDR1 LNHNV, CDR2 YYDKDF (reference sequence). The CDR3 consists of 15 residues. CDR3 amino acids: CATSRDTEGGTEAFF.

Considering frequency, this clonotype is medium-sized (0.01 to 0.1%). The CDR3: CASSRAQGQGNSGNQPQHF. This chain connects TRBV19 to TRBJ1-5; TCRdb's D call, TRBD1, is unchecked because there is no DNA. Looked up from germline, CDR1 is LNHDA and CDR2 is SQIVND (reference sequence). This CDR3 contains 19 residues.

The J gene is TRBJ2-3, the V gene TRBV6-6; TCRdb outputs TRBD2, but without DNA this stays unchecked. Germline assignment: CDR1 MNHNY and CDR2 SVGAGI (reference sequence). This CDR3 has 14 residues. This chain's CDR3 is CASRGGGSTDTQYF.

This chain's CDR3 is CASSLEHLNTEAFF. This chain connects TRBV5-5 to TRBJ1-1. CDR1 and CDR2 from the germline V gene are SGHKS and YYEKEE (reference sequence). CDR3 size: 14 residues.

The chain combines TRBV4-2 with TRBJ2-3; no DNA is available, so the TRBD2 call from TCRdb remains unchecked. Germline-derived CDR1 and CDR2 are LGHNA and YNFKEQ. The CDR3 has 17 residues. CDR3 protein: CASSQDESGDSTDTQYF.

The V gene is TRBV6-1, the J gene TRBJ1-1; TCRdb designates TRBD1, a call that cannot be tested without DNA. The CDR3 contains 13 residues. CDR1 is MNHNS and CDR2 is SASEGT in the germline V gene. This CDR3 reads CASREQGATEAFF.

Considering frequency, this clonotype is medium-sized. V usage is TRBV27 and J usage is TRBJ2-5; TCRdb's D call of TRBD1 is untestable without DNA. This CDR3 contains 13 residues. Germline loops: CDR1 MNHEY, CDR2 SMNVEV (reference sequence). The CDR3 loop is CASSWGSQETQYF.

This clonotype is classed as medium-sized by frequency. CDR3 protein: CSVVGPGQFQETQYF. The rearrangement links TRBV29-1 to TRBJ2-5; TCRdb's assignment of TRBD1 cannot be checked, as there is no DNA. This CDR3 comprises 15 residues. The germline gives CDR1 SQVTM, CDR2 ANQGSEA.

This chain joins TRBV27 and TRBJ1-5. The CDR3 covers 11 residues. The germline gives CDR1 MNHEY, CDR2 SMNVEV (reference sequence). CDR3 protein: CASSLRQPQHF.

The CDR3 here is CASSMLAGVSYEQYF. The chain links TRBV19 to TRBJ2-7. Germline loops: CDR1 LNHDA, CDR2 SQIVND (reference sequence). The CDR3 runs to 15 residues.

This chain connects TRBV6-5 to TRBJ1-4. This CDR3 region has 15 residues. CDR1 MNHEY and CDR2 SVGAGI come from the germline V gene. CDR3 sequence: CASSEGGLEGEKLFF.

This chain links TRBV11-1 with TRBJ1-1; TCRdb reports TRBD1, a call that lacks DNA to check it against. Germline V gene data show CDR1 as SGHAT and CDR2 as FQDESV (reference sequence). CDR3 length: 19 residues. CDR3 sequence: CASSLDQISAIGANTEAFF.

V and J are TRBV7-2 and TRBJ2-1; TCRdb reports TRBD1, a call that lacks DNA to check it against. The CDR3 loop spans 16 amino acids. CDR1 SGHTA and CDR2 FQGNSA come from the germline V gene. The CDR3 spells CASSLGGAGSYNEQFF.

This clonotype is deemed medium-sized by its frequency. The chain employs TRBV5-4 and TRBJ2-2; the TCRdb D gene call, TRBD1, has no DNA to confirm it. The CDR3 is made up of 15 amino acids. Germline CDR1 reads SGHNT; CDR2 reads YYREEE (reference sequence). The CDR3 sequence is CASTHMDRATGELFF.

The chain uses TRBV6-5 and TRBJ2-7; TCRdb proposes TRBD1, but this gene call is untestable without DNA. This CDR3 is built from 16 residues. Germline CDR1 MNHEY, CDR2 SVGAGI. CDR3 in amino acids: CASSYPGQGTTYEQYF.

This sequence joins TRBV20-1 and TRBJ1-1; without DNA, the TCRdb call of TRBD1 cannot be checked. This CDR3 has 13 residues. From germline, CDR1 is DFQATT and CDR2 SNEGSKA (reference sequence). The chain's CDR3 is CSASRQGGTEAFF.

This CDR3 reads CASSYVGTSPLHF. V usage is TRBV6-4 and J usage is TRBJ1-6; the TCRdb call, TRBD1, lacks DNA for checking. Germline-derived CDR1 and CDR2 are MRHNA and SNTAGT. The CDR3 totals 13 residues.

This chain connects TRBV18 to TRBJ2-5; TCRdb's assignment of TRBD2 cannot be checked, as there is no DNA. The CDR3 runs 18 residues. Germline CDR1 is KGHSH and CDR2 is LQKENI. The CDR3 here is CASSLFTSGGPSQETQYF. Based on the CDR3 plus reference TRBV18 and TRBJ2-5, the full variable domain is NAGVMQNPRHLVRRRGQEARLRCSPMKGHSHVYWYRQLPEEGLKFMVYLQKENIIDESGMPKERFSAEFPKEGPSILRIQQVVRGDSAAYFCASSLFTSGGPSQETQYFGPGTRLLVL.

According to its frequency, this clonotype is medium-sized. V gene TRBV19 combines with J gene TRBJ1-5; TCRdb gives TRBD1 as the D gene, but with no DNA this cannot be confirmed. Per the germline V gene, CDR1 is LNHDA and CDR2 is SQIVND (reference sequence). This CDR3 has 18 amino acids. This CDR3 reads CASSTRDRRIHSNQPQHF.

CDR3 sequence: CASSPLAGELGETQYF. The chain joins TRBV11-3 to TRBJ2-5; TCRdb indicates TRBD2, and absent DNA this call remains unverified. The length of the CDR3 is 16 residues. Germline CDR1 and CDR2: SGHNT and YENEEA. Full variable domain (rest looked up from reference TRBV11-3 and TRBJ2-5): EAGVVQSPRYKIIEKKQPVAFWCNPISGHNTLYWYLQNLGQGPELLIRYENEEAVDDSQLPKDRFSAERLKGVDSTLKIQPAELGDSAVYLCASSPLAGELGETQYFGPGTRLLVL.

V usage is TRBV6-6 and J usage is TRBJ2-5; TCRdb lists TRBD2, though no DNA is available to test this call. The CDR3 is made up of 15 amino acids. Germline V gene data show CDR1 as MNHNY and CDR2 as SVGAGI (reference sequence). The CDR3 sequence: CASSYELGLQETQYF.

J is TRBJ1-4 and V is TRBV30. CDR1 and CDR2 (germline): GTSNPN, SVGIG (reference sequence). The CDR3 runs to 13 residues. The CDR3 spells CAWSARRNEKLFF.